This T cell receptor beta chain was recorded in a study of T cell responses to AZD1222 COVID-19 vaccine (dated by TCRdb to the early 2020s). Regarding the research as a whole: TCR sequencing covered roughly 230 trial participants: around 210 given two doses of AZD1222 and approximately 25 given two doses of MenACWY control vaccine. Trial participants were enrolled by age into 18-55, 56-69 and 70-plus year subgroups, with about 150, 28 and 57 TCR-sequenced participants respectively. General conclusions and limits of the study: The whole spike protein was spanned by vaccine-associated CD4 TCRs, and dominant responses were seen in regions 160-218 and 743-854. Nearly half of unique spike-specific TCRs reportedly recognized epitopes outside regions mutated in the B.1.351 and B.1.1.7 variants. In the small 56-69-year group, the increase in depth fell short of significance, most likely because of low power. A significant rise in spike-specific TCR breadth and depth was observed after two AZD1222 doses relative to day 0 and relative to MenACWY recipients. Participants were mostly white British, with more females than males. The authors suggested clonal diversity may have been underestimated. Because no day 14 peak-response samples were available, repertoires were characterized only after the peak T cell response. Conclusions about previously exposed vaccinees were limited because only a handful of AZD1222 recipients were SARS-CoV-2 seropositive at baseline.

From its cysteine to its phenylalanine, the CDR3 spans 12 amino acids. The sequence is cut down to CDR3 DNA, 36 bases in frame from base 1. V lost 5 bases and J lost 3 bases; the stretch between them is 8 bases long. Looking up the germline V gene (reference sequence) yields CDR1 SEHNR and CDR2 FQNEAQ. Concerning this clone: Its antigen is currently not known. Base qualities are not at hand, and no much larger clone is one base apart.

Explained via the paper, the time point label denotes: about 28 days (+/-7) after the second vaccine dose. Because spike-specific TCR depth and breadth did not differ between the two schedules, AZD1222 recipients who got a second dose at roughly 4 weeks were pooled with those who got a second dose at roughly 12 weeks. Vaccinee samples came from UK trials COV001 and COV002, including a single-blind randomized controlled phase 2/3 trial of AZD1222 (ChAdOx1 nCoV-19) in healthy adults. For TCRbeta chain sequencing, PBMC samples from trial participants were taken at day 0 and at day 28 after the second dose. The CDR3 regions of human TCRbeta chains were analyzed by immunosequencing. Concerning the study's data processing: TCRs in the repertoires were compared against a reference library of SARS-CoV-2-specific TCRs that had been generated with the MIRA antigen-specificity platform. Breadth was defined as the fraction of unique TCRs that were SARS-CoV-2-associated. Depth was defined as the fraction of total T cells that were SARS-CoV-2-associated. Each spike-specific TCR was assigned to its reactive spike region and to a CD4 or CD8 class using the MIRA data. Log10-transformed breadth and depth values were compared by one-way ANOVA with Sidak's multiple comparisons tests. Imported from immuneACCESS, the table was reduced by TCRdb to in-frame sequences with V and J called. These copies leave out some clones; in studies compared against another copy, an unresolved V gene accounts for under half, and the cause of the remainder is not known. The DNA gave D and trimming, while V, J and clone size come from that table. This sample holds 85,000 to 90,000 clones; less than 90% were observed only once. Roughly 4.9% of the sample goes to the ten largest clones.

The sequence links TRBV7-9 to TRBJ2-7; the D region may be TRBD1 or TRBD2, each matching 5 bases equally. Sequenced here: peripheral blood, sampled 28 days after the second AZD1222 dose. The receptor comes from an adult who received the AZD1222 COVID-19 vaccine. The CDR3 region reads CASSRDGYEQYF. The DNA sequence reads TGTGCCAGCAGCCGGGACGGCTACGAGCAGTACTTC. The CDR3, completed at both ends by the reference TRBV7-9 and TRBJ2-7 genes, gives the full variable domain DTGVSQNPRHKITKRGQNVTFRCDPISEHNRLYWYRQTLGQGPEFLTYFQNEAQLEKSRLLSDRFSAERPKGSFSTLEIQRTEQGDSAMYLCASSRDGYEQYFGPGTRLTVT.